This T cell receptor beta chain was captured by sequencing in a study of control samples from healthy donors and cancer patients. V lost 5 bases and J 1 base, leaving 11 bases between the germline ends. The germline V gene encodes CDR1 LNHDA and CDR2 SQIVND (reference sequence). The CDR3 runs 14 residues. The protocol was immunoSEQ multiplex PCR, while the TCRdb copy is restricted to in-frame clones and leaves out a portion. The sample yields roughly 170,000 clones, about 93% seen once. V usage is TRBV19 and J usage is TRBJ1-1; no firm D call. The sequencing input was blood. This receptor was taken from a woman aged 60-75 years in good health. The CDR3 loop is CASSPTVRNTEAFF. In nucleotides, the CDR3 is TGTGCCAGTAGTCCCACCGTCCGGAACACTGAAGCTTTCTTT.